One and the same sample provided the 29 T cell receptor beta chains below, sequenced in a study of shared clonotypes between healthy human individuals. Sequenced by immunoSEQ multiplex PCR; TCRdb stores in-frame clones only, minus some. The sample holds about 2 million clones, roughly 94% seen once. Naive CD8 cells, CD45RO-negative and positively selected for CCR7, excluded terminally differentiated effector memory CD45RA+ cells. Sequencing was performed on naive CD8+ T cells sorted from blood. Every receptor here comes from a man younger than 30 in good health.

The rearrangement links TRBV13 to TRBJ2-2; 12 bases agree with TRBD2. The CDR3 consists of 15 residues. Germline V lookup: CDR1 PRHDT, CDR2 FYEKMQ (reference sequence). Trimming cost V 3 bases and J 6 bases; bases outside gene matches: 2. CDR3 sequence (DNA): TGTGCCAGCAGCTTTGGACTAGCGGGACCCGGGGAGCTGTTTTTT. The encoded protein is CASSFGLAGPGELFF.

Note on this clone: The sample has other DNA sequences that encode this CDR3 too. The chain joins TRBV30 to TRBJ1-5, with 7 bases aligning to TRBD1. The CDR3 is made up of 14 amino acids. V trimming: 5 bases; J trimming: 2 bases; junction bases outside the gene matches: 6. Germline V gene lookup returns CDR1 GTSNPN and CDR2 SVGIG (reference sequence). The CDR3 nucleotides are TGTGCCTGGTCGACAGGGCAGGGCAATCAGCCCCAGCATTTT. It is translated as CAWSTGQGNQPQHF. Full variable domain (missing parts from reference TRBV30 and TRBJ1-5): SQTIHQWPATLVQPVGSPLSLECTVEGTSNPNLYWYRQAAGRGLQLLFYSVGIGQISSEVPQNLSASRPQDRQFILSSKKLLLSDSGFYLCAWSTGQGNQPQHFGDGTRLSIL.

For this clone: Other nucleotide sequences from this sample produce the same CDR3. The V call is TRBV5-6, the J call TRBJ2-1; D may correspond to TRBD1 or TRBD2 (5 bases each). In germline, CDR1 is SGHDT, CDR2 YYEEEE. The CDR3 spans 15 residues. V lost 2 bases, J lost 0 bases, and 9 bases lay in between. In DNA, the CDR3 is TGTGCCAGCAGCTTTGGGGGAAGCTCCTACAATGAGCAGTTCTTC. It encodes CASSFGGSSYNEQFF.

V is TRBV27 and J is TRBJ2-1; a weak D match, TRBD2 (5 bases). The germline V gene has CDR1 MNHEY and CDR2 SMNVEV (reference sequence). The CDR3 has 13 amino acids. V was cut by 4 bases and J by 7 bases, with 11 bases left in between. CDR3 nucleotides: TGTGCCAGCAGTTCATCGGGGTGGAATGAGCAGTTCTTC. Its protein product is CASSSSGWNEQFF.

The chain employs TRBV7-6 and TRBJ2-1; 11 bases agree with TRBD2. The V gene end was trimmed by 4 bases and the J gene end by 0 bases; junction bases not matched to a gene: 17. The CDR3 extends over 21 amino acids. Germline CDR1 reads SGHVS; CDR2 reads FNYEAQ. The CDR3 nucleotides are TGTGCCAGCAGCTCCCTGTTTGGGGTAGCGGGAGGGGGGAGCTCCTACAATGAGCAGTTCTTC. It encodes CASSSLFGVAGGGSSYNEQFF. The complete variable domain, with remaining parts taken from reference TRBV7-6 and TRBJ2-1, reads GAGVSQSPRYKVTKRGQDVALRCDPISGHVSLYWYRQALGQGPEFLTYFNYEAQQDKSGLPNDRFSAERPEGSISTLTIQRTEQRDSAMYRCASSSLFGVAGGGSSYNEQFFGPGTRLTVL.

The chain carries TRBV11-2 and TRBJ1-4, with D perhaps matching TRBD1 (5 bases). The CDR3 has 16 amino acids. The germline gives CDR1 SGHAT, CDR2 FQNNGV. V dropped 0 bases and J dropped 6 bases, with 14 bases sitting between them. The CDR3 spells CASSLDPREADEKLFF. CDR3 DNA sequence: TGTGCCAGCAGCTTAGATCCCAGGGAAGCGGATGAAAAACTGTTTTTT.

Concerning this clone itself: Mismatch with germline at one junction end may stem from a read error. This chain joins TRBV30 and TRBJ2-7, with TRBD1 as a possible D gene (6 bases). The germline gives CDR1 GTSNPN, CDR2 SVGIG (reference sequence). This CDR3 is built from 8 residues. The CDR3 spells CAWRTRGF. The CDR3 DNA follows: TGTGCCTGGAGGACCAGGGGCTTC.

Note on this clone: Within the sample, other DNA sequences also encode this same CDR3. The J gene is TRBJ1-2, the V gene TRBV5-6, with TRBD1 identical over 7 bases. CDR3 size: 14 residues. Germline CDR1 reads SGHDT; CDR2 reads YYEEEE. The V segment lost 0 bases and the J segment 3 bases; nucleotides outside the gene matches: 2. In DNA, the CDR3 is TGTGCCAGCAGCTTGGGAACAGGGGACTATGGCTACACCTTC. This gives the protein CASSLGTGDYGYTF. Based on the CDR3 plus reference TRBV5-6 and TRBJ1-2, the full variable domain is DAGVTQSPTHLIKTRGQQVTLRCSPKSGHDTVSWYQQALGQGPQFIFQYYEEEERQRGNFPDRFSGHQFPNYSSELNVNALLLGDSALYLCASSLGTGDYGYTFGSGTRLTVV.

CDR3 region: CASSTQGHSPIYGYTF. CDR3 bases: TGTGCCAGCAGCACCCAAGGGCACAGCCCCATCTATGGCTACACCTTC. This rearrangement joins TRBV9 to TRBJ1-2; D ambiguous. Germline loops: CDR1 SGDLS, CDR2 YYNGEE. With 4 bases removed from V and 4 bases from J, the gap between germline ends came to 20 bases. The CDR3 is 16 residues long.

This clone was recorded once. V usage is TRBV10-3 and J usage is TRBJ2-1, with 8 bases identical to TRBD2. This CDR3 is 17 amino acids long. V shed 8 bases, J shed 1 base, and the junction held 13 bases outside the gene matches. CDR1 and CDR2 (germline): ENHRY, SYGVKD. CDR3 nucleotides: TGTGCCATCGGGAGAGCGGGGGCCGCCTATTCCTACAATGAGCAGTTCTTC. This translates into CAIGRAGAAYSYNEQFF.

Note on this clone: This sample also contains other DNA sequences that code for the same CDR3. This chain links TRBV6-5 with TRBJ2-3; unclear D gene. Germline V gene sequence: CDR1 MNHEY, CDR2 SVGAGI. The CDR3 totals 14 residues. V dropped 0 bases and J dropped 4 bases, with 8 bases sitting between them. In DNA, the CDR3 is TGTGCCAGCAGTTACTCGACGGCGGCAGATACGCAGTATTTT. Its protein is CASSYSTAADTQYF.

The V and J genes are TRBV4-3 and TRBJ2-2; D uncertain. The CDR3 covers 13 residues. Germline assignment: CDR1 LGHNA and CDR2 YSLEER. Trimming took 2 bases from V and 8 from J, leaving 9 bases between them. The CDR3 DNA sequence: TGCGCCAGCAGCCAACCGGACGTGGGGGAGCTGTTTTTT. This encodes CASSQPDVGELFF.

The chain recombines TRBV11-2 with TRBJ2-2, with D tentatively TRBD1 (5 bases). This CDR3 contains 14 residues. Germline V gene data show CDR1 as SGHAT and CDR2 as FQNNGV. V was shortened by 2 bases and J by 5 bases, with 9 bases between the two germline ends. The CDR3 reads CASSLFPGTGELFF. CDR3 bases: TGTGCCAGCAGCTTATTTCCAGGGACCGGGGAGCTGTTTTTT.

The rearrangement uses TRBV15 and TRBJ2-2; no definite D call. V dropped 0 bases and J dropped 3 bases, with 11 bases sitting between them. The CDR3 runs 16 residues. Germline CDR1 is LNHNV and CDR2 is YYDKDF (reference sequence). CDR3 sequence: CATSRDVELHTGELFF. The CDR3 DNA sequence: TGTGCCACCAGCAGAGACGTGGAGCTCCACACCGGGGAGCTGTTTTTT.

The rearrangement uses TRBV4-1 and TRBJ2-7; D possibly corresponds to TRBD2 (6 bases). Trimming took off 4 bases at V and 0 bases at J, with 16 bases between the two ends. The CDR3 loop spans 16 amino acids. In germline, CDR1 is MGHRA, CDR2 YSYEKL. CDR3 region: CASSLVTGTPSYEQYF. In DNA, the CDR3 is TGCGCCAGCAGCCTTGTGACCGGGACTCCCTCCTACGAGCAGTACTTC.

As for this clone: The same CDR3 arises from other DNA sequences in this sample as well. The CDR3 coding sequence is TGTGCCAGCAGCCCCAAACTAGCGGGAGTGACAGATACGCAGTATTTT. It yields the protein CASSPKLAGVTDTQYF. The chain employs TRBV7-8 and TRBJ2-3; the match to TRBD2 covers 11 bases. After removal of 5 bases from V and 3 bases from J, the junction contained 7 bases not matched to a gene. Looked up from germline, CDR1 is SGHVS and CDR2 is FQNEAQ. The CDR3 totals 16 residues.

This rearrangement joins TRBV7-9 to TRBJ1-2; D remains ambiguous. Germline V gene data show CDR1 as SEHNR and CDR2 as FQNEAQ (reference sequence). The CDR3 has 14 amino acids. V lost 0 bases, J lost 4 bases, and 9 bases lay in between. CDR3: CASSLAGESYGYTF. CDR3 nucleotide sequence: TGTGCCAGCAGCTTAGCCGGGGAATCCTATGGCTACACCTTC. The full variable domain, completed using reference TRBV7-9 and TRBJ1-2, is DTGVSQNPRHKITKRGQNVTFRCDPISEHNRLYWYRQTLGQGPEFLTYFQNEAQLEKSRLLSDRFSAERPKGSFSTLEIQRTEQGDSAMYLCASSLAGESYGYTFGSGTRLTVV.

This clone was observed a few times. A read error may produce the germline difference seen at one junction end. The chain joins TRBV6-1 to TRBJ1-6, with D perhaps TRBD1 (5 bases). Germline V gives CDR1 MNHNS, CDR2 SASEGT. This CDR3 region has 16 residues. The chain's CDR3 is CASSEWGESSNSPLHF. DNA of the CDR3: TGTGCCAGCAGTGAATGGGGGGAATCCTCTAATTCACCCCTCCACTTT.

The chain links TRBV2 to TRBJ1-1; no definite D call. CDR3 size: 14 residues. Germline lookup yields CDR1 SNHLY and CDR2 FYNNEI. V lost 3 bases, J lost 0 bases, and 8 bases lay in between. In DNA form, the CDR3 reads TGTGCCAGCAGTGAGGCCAGGATGAACACTGAAGCTTTCTTT. The encoded protein is CASSEARMNTEAFF.

The CDR3 DNA is TGTGCCAGCAGCTTTTGTCAGCTGAGCCAAGAGACCCAGTACTTC. This encodes CASSFCQLSQETQYF. The J gene is TRBJ2-5, the V gene TRBV12-1. TRBV12-1 is classified as a pseudogene. The CDR3 extends over 15 amino acids.

V usage is TRBV15 and J usage is TRBJ2-3; D remains ambiguous. The V and J ends lost 1 base and 0 bases respectively, with 8 bases between them. Germline loops: CDR1 LNHNV, CDR2 YYDKDF (reference sequence). The CDR3 covers 15 residues. CDR3 nucleotides: TGTGCCACCAGCAGAGTAGGGCCTAGCACAGATACGCAGTATTTT. Translation gives CATSRVGPSTDTQYF.

V is TRBV19 and J is TRBJ1-2; D unresolved. Germline CDR1 and CDR2: LNHDA and SQIVND (reference sequence). The CDR3 contains 15 residues. The V end was cut by 4 bases, the J end by 4 bases, with 16 bases between. CDR3 protein: CASSTVPGTGYGYTF. The CDR3 nucleotides read TGTGCCAGTAGTACCGTACCGGGAACCGGCTATGGCTACACCTTC. Filled out from reference TRBV19 and TRBJ1-2, the complete variable domain reads DGGITQSPKYLFRKEGQNVTLSCEQNLNHDAMYWYRQDPGQGLRLIYYSQIVNDFQKGDIAEGYSVSREKKESFPLTVTSAQKNPTAFYLCASSTVPGTGYGYTFGSGTRLTVV.

The V call is TRBV30, the J call TRBJ2-1; D gene uncertain. The CDR3 is 13 residues long. Trimming pared 2 bases from V and 4 bases from J, leaving 9 bases between. The germline CDR1 and CDR2 sequences are GTSNPN and SVGIG (reference sequence). The CDR3 sequence is CAWSLSLYNEQFF. The CDR3 DNA reads TGTGCCTGGAGTCTCAGCCTATACAATGAGCAGTTCTTC.

The chain links TRBV30 to TRBJ2-3; 9 bases match TRBD2. Per germline, CDR1 GTSNPN and CDR2 SVGIG (reference sequence). After removal of 5 bases from V and 2 bases from J, the junction contained 2 bases not matched to a gene. The CDR3 spans 13 residues. The chain's CDR3 is CAWLAGDTDTQYF. CDR3 bases: TGTGCCTGGTTAGCGGGGGACACAGATACGCAGTATTTT.

This clone was recorded only once. V is TRBV9 and J is TRBJ2-5, with D tentatively TRBD1 (5 bases). Trimming removed 0 bases at V and 4 bases at J, with 16 bases between. CDR3 length: 16 amino acids. Germline V CDR1 and CDR2: SGDLS, YYNGEE. The CDR3: CASSVESGHLLETQYF. The CDR3 nucleotides are TGTGCCAGCAGCGTAGAGTCAGGGCATTTATTAGAGACCCAGTACTTC.

CDR3 sequence (DNA): TGCGCCAGCAGTGGGGGACTAGCGCATAGCACAGATACGCAGTATTTT. Its protein product is CASSGGLAHSTDTQYF. V gene TRBV10-2 combines with J gene TRBJ2-3; TRBD2 agrees at 10 bases. CDR3 size: 16 residues. Germline V lookup: CDR1 WSHSY, CDR2 SAAADI. The ends lost 4 bases at V and 0 bases at J; junction bases unmatched: 4.

The sample holds one count of this clone. As DNA, the CDR3 is TGCGCCAGCGCCCCGGCAGGGGGCGGATTAGGAATCACTGAAGCTTTCTTT. Its protein is CASAPAGGGLGITEAFF. J is TRBJ1-1 and V is TRBV5-1, with TRBD1 matching over 8 bases. Per the germline V gene, CDR1 is SGHRS and CDR2 is YFSETQ. Trimming took 7 bases from V and 4 from J; bases not matched to a gene: 18. The CDR3 loop spans 17 amino acids.

This clone was detected only once. This chain connects TRBV6-5 to TRBJ2-1; 10 bases are shared with TRBD2. The germline CDR1 and CDR2 sequences are MNHEY and SVGAGI. V gave up 0 bases and J gave up 5 bases; unmatched junction bases: 4. The CDR3 is 16 residues long. Here the CDR3 DNA reads TGTGCCAGCAGTTACTCTGTAGCGGGAGGCGACAATGAGCAGTTCTTC. It yields the protein CASSYSVAGGDNEQFF.

This clone has only one observation. This chain connects TRBV28 to TRBJ2-5; D call uncertain. CDR1 is MDHEN and CDR2 is SYDVKM in the germline V gene. This CDR3 spans 13 amino acids. Between the trimmed V and J ends, which lost 3 bases and 2 bases, there was a span of 7 bases. The CDR3 region is CASSLIAQETQYF. The CDR3 DNA sequence: TGTGCCAGCAGTTTGATAGCTCAAGAGACCCAGTACTTC.